These T cell receptor beta chains were read from a single sample in a study of blood T cell repertoires in COVID-19. Sequenced by immunoSEQ multiplex PCR; TCRdb stores in-frame clones only, minus some. Of more than 150,000 clones in the sample, about four fifths were seen once. The sample taken for sequencing was peripheral blood. All receptors come from a man aged 18 to 30 with active or convalescent COVID-19. Both conserved end residues are part of each CDR3. A D gene is named only where the DNA matches it firmly. Rows give clone size only sometimes, using once, few, many, or a class for an expanded clone.

CASSLPRGRGNQPQHF | TGTGCCAGCAGTTTACCCAGGGGGCGAGGCAATCAGCCCCAGCATTTT | TRBD1 | TRBJ1-5 | once | TRBV28
CAISESSSGLSYEQYF | TGTGCCATCAGTGAGTCGTCTAGCGGGCTCTCCTACGAGCAGTACTTC | TRBD2 | TRBJ2-7 | - | TRBV10-3
CASRERGTQYF | TGTGCCAGCAGAGAGCGGGGGACGCAGTATTTT | TRBD2 | TRBJ2-3 | - | TRBV3-1/TRBV3-2
CASRARGDTQYF | TGTGCCAGCAGGGCCCGGGGGGATACGCAGTATTTT | - | TRBJ2-3 | - | TRBV12-3/TRBV12-4
CASSLSGGSSYEQYF | TGTGCCAGCAGTTTATCGGGGGGTAGCTCCTACGAGCAGTACTTC | - | TRBJ2-7 | - | TRBV27
CASSLVVGGNSPLHF | TGTGCCAGCAGCCTGGTGGTGGGGGGTAATTCACCCCTCCACTTT | - | TRBJ1-6 | - | TRBV3-1/TRBV3-2
CASSPNPGYGNSPLHF | TGTGCCAGCTCACCAAACCCGGGGTATGGGAATTCACCCCTCCACTTT | - | TRBJ1-6 | few | TRBV18
CASRRSTDSSYEQYF | TGTGCCAGCAGACGAAGTACAGACAGTTCCTACGAGCAGTACTTC | - | TRBJ2-7 | once | TRBV6-5
CASSLAQGTDTQYF | TGTGCCAGCAGCTTAGCACAGGGCACAGATACGCAGTATTTT | - | TRBJ2-3 | - | TRBV7-2
CAISEAGGSNTGELFF | TGTGCCATCAGTGAGGCAGGGGGCTCGAACACCGGGGAGCTGTTTTTT | TRBD1 | TRBJ2-2 | - | TRBV10-3
CASTLARDRGQAAFF | TGTGCCAGTACCCTAGCCCGGGACAGGGGACAGGCAGCTTTCTTT | TRBD1 | TRBJ1-1 | - | TRBV19
CASQPAGGLGETQYF | TGTGCCAGCCAACCAGCGGGAGGGTTAGGAGAGACCCAGTACTTC | TRBD2 | TRBJ2-5 | once | TRBV28
CSAERFEQYF | TGCAGTGCCGAGCGGTTTGAGCAGTACTTC | - | TRBJ2-7 | - | TRBV20-1
CASRSSGGEETQYF | TGTGCCAGCAGAAGTTCTGGGGGCGAAGAGACCCAGTACTTC | - | TRBJ2-5 | - | TRBV6-5
CASSLRGELFF | TGTGCCAGCAGTCTACGGGGGGAGCTGTTTTTT | - | TRBJ2-2 | - | TRBV12-3/TRBV12-4
CSSQGVRTEAFF | TGCAGCTCTCAGGGGGTTAGGACTGAAGCTTTCTTT | TRBD1 | TRBJ1-1 | - | TRBV29-1
CASLPGTGYEKLFF | TGTGCCAGTCTACCCGGGACAGGGTATGAAAAACTGTTTTTT | TRBD1 | TRBJ1-4 | - | TRBV2
CASSLGQGPSNYGYTF | TGCGCCAGCAGCTTGGGACAGGGGCCATCTAACTATGGCTACACCTTC | TRBD1 | TRBJ1-2 | - | TRBV5-1
CASSPMDRDRNEQFF | TGTGCCAGCAGCCCGATGGACAGGGATAGGAACGAGCAGTTCTTC | TRBD1 | TRBJ2-1 | - | TRBV5-6
CASSQTGDQPQHF | TGTGCCAGCAGCCAGACAGGGGACCAGCCCCAGCATTTT | TRBD1 | TRBJ1-5 | - | TRBV7-3
CASSPPLAESTDTQYF | TGTGCCAGCAGTCCCCCACTAGCGGAAAGCACAGATACGCAGTATTTT | TRBD2 | TRBJ2-3 | - | TRBV6-6
CASSFLALAGDNEQFF | TGTGCCAGCAGTTTTTTAGCGCTAGCGGGAGACAATGAGCAGTTCTTC | TRBD2 | TRBJ2-1 | - | TRBV28
CASSQNTLGSPLHF | TGTGCCAGCAGCCAAAATACCCTAGGTTCACCCCTCCACTTT | - | TRBJ1-6 | few | TRBV3-1/TRBV3-2